The following is a TCR beta chain sequence with its context. Losses at the gene ends were 10 bases for V and 4 bases for J; bases not matched to a gene: 7. The CDR3 extends over 12 amino acids. CDR1 SGHNT and CDR2 YYREEE come from the germline V gene (reference sequence). The sample comes from a study of blood T cell repertoires in COVID-19. Study overall: Material from acute and convalescent COVID-19 was sourced from the United States, Italy and Spain. PBMCs, B-cell-depleted T cells, or T cells were the source of the cDNA or gDNA that made up the material.

Under the authors' procedure: Reference gene primer amplification gave estimated nucleated cell counts. Clones were sequenced by immunoSEQ multiplex PCR, and TCRdb holds only the in-frame ones, with some missing. V and J calls and clone size come straight from that table; D and trimming were deduced from the DNA. The sample holds about 60,000 clones, over 75% seen once. The receptor was isolated from a woman aged 55 to 70 with active COVID-19. Material for sequencing was peripheral blood. The chain links TRBV5-4 to TRBJ2-5; 7 bases map to TRBD1. CDR3 bases: TGTGCCGCCAACAGGGGTGGAGAGACCCAGTACTTC. The encoded protein is CAANRGGETQYF.